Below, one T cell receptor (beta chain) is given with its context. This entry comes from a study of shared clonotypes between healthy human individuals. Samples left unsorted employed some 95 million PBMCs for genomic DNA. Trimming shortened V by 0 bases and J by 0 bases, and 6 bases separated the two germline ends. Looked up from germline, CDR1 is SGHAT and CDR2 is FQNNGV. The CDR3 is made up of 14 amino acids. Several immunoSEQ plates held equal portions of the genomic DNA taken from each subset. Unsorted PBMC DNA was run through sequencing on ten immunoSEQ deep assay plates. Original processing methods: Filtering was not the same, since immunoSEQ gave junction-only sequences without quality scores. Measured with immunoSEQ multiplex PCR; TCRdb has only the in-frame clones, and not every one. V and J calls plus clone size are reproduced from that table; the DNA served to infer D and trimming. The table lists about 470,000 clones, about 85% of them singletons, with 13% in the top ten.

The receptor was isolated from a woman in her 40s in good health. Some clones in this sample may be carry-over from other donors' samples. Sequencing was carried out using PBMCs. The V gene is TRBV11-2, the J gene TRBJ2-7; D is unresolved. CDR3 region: CASSLDWDSYEQYF. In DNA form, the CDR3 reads TGTGCCAGCAGCTTAGATTGGGACTCCTACGAGCAGTACTTC.